Listed below are T cell receptor beta chains from one sample, sequenced in a study of shared clonotypes between healthy human individuals. Method: immunoSEQ multiplex PCR; TCRdb's copy keeps in-frame clones and lacks some. The table records about 2.3 million clones, less than 95% of them present only once. The specimen was naive CD4+ T cells from PBMCs. These receptors were collected from a man younger than 35 in good health. Some clones in this sample may be carry-over from other donors' samples. CDR3s include the opening cysteine and the closing phenylalanine or tryptophan. D genes are given only for firm matches. Rows give clone size only sometimes, using once, few, many, or a class for an expanded clone.

v_gene	abundance	d_gene	j_gene	CDR3aa	CDR3nt
TRBV14	NA	TRBD1	TRBJ2-7	CASSQDPGQGPYEQYF	TGTGCCAGCAGCCAAGATCCGGGACAGGGGCCCTACGAGCAGTACTTC
TRBV27	NA	TRBD1	TRBJ2-2	CASSTGTGANTGELFF	TGTGCCAGCAGCACCGGGACAGGGGCGAACACCGGGGAGCTGTTTTTT
TRBV4-2	NA	TRBD1	TRBJ2-1	CASSQEDRGPSDEQFF	TGTGCCAGCAGCCAAGAGGACAGGGGGCCGAGTGATGAGCAGTTCTTC
TRBV9	few	NA	TRBJ1-5	CASSGDPGGNQPQHF	TGTGCCAGCAGTGGTGACCCTGGGGGCAATCAGCCCCAGCATTTT
TRBV27	once	TRBD1	TRBJ1-2	CASIGTGSSGGYTF	TGTGCCAGCATCGGGACAGGTTCTTCCGGTGGCTACACCTTC
TRBV7-2	NA	NA	TRBJ2-1	CASSLVSVYNEQFF	TGTGCCAGCAGCTTAGTAAGTGTCTACAATGAGCAGTTCTTC
TRBV5-5	NA	NA	TRBJ1-5	CASSLAGGAQHF	TGTGCCAGCAGCTTGGCCGGCGGAGCCCAGCATTTT
TRBV29-1	NA	NA	TRBJ1-3	CSVEVDSGNTIYF	TGCAGCGTTGAAGTTGACTCTGGAAACACCATATATTTT
TRBV7-9	NA	NA	TRBJ2-5	CASSPLREETQYF	TGTGCCAGCAGCCCGTTAAGGGAAGAGACCCAGTACTTC
TRBV9	few	NA	TRBJ1-5	CASSVEGTVNQPQHF	TGTGCCAGCAGCGTAGAGGGAACGGTCAATCAGCCCCAGCATTTT
TRBV10-3	NA	NA	TRBJ1-2	CAISERNRANYGYTF	TGTGCCATCAGTGAAAGGAACAGAGCTAACTATGGCTACACCTTC